A selection of T cell receptor beta chains follows, all from one sample in a study of blood T cell repertoires in COVID-19. TCRdb's table, derived via immunoSEQ multiplex PCR, lists solely in-frame clones and lacks some. The data hold around 140,000 clones, with almost 85% observed a single time. The sequenced sample consisted of PBMCs or T cells enriched from blood (not recorded which). Receptor source: a woman between 45 and 60 years old with acute COVID-19. Each CDR3 is given with its conserved first and last residue. Each record gives: J gene, D gene, V gene, clone size, CDR3 DNA, CDR3 protein. A D gene is named only where the DNA matches it firmly. A clone size is listed for some rows: how often the clone was seen (once, few, many), or a class if it is expanded.

TRBJ2-2	TRBD2	TRBV9	.	TGTGCCAGCAGCGCTAGCGGGAGGGACACCGGGGAGCTGTTTTTT	CASSASGRDTGELFF
TRBJ2-1	TRBD2	TRBV11-2	.	TGTGCCAGCAGCCCAGGGACTAGCTCTTCTGATGAGCAGTTCTTC	CASSPGTSSSDEQFF
TRBJ2-3	TRBD1	TRBV4-1	.	TGCGCCAGCAGCCAACGCGACAGGGGGCTTCGAACAGATACGCAGTATTTT	CASSQRDRGLRTDTQYF
TRBJ1-4	.	TRBV25-1	.	TGTGCCAGCAGTCCCCGGAGCCCTAATGAAAAACTGTTTTTT	CASSPRSPNEKLFF
TRBJ2-1	TRBD1	TRBV14	.	TGTGCCAGCAGCCAAGCAGGGACAGGGAACAATGAGCAGTTCTTC	CASSQAGTGNNEQFF
TRBJ2-2	.	TRBV7-6	.	TGTGCCGGACAGACGAACACCGGGGAGCTGTTTTTT	CAGQTNTGELFF
TRBJ2-2	TRBD2	TRBV27	few	TGTGCCAGCGGGTTAGCGGGAGGGAACACCGGGGAGCTGTTTTTT	CASGLAGGNTGELFF
TRBJ2-7	.	TRBV6-2/TRBV6-3	.	TGTGCCAGCAGTTACCCGACAGTCTCCTACGAGCAGTACTTC	CASSYPTVSYEQYF
TRBJ1-4	TRBD1	TRBV7-9	.	TGTGCCAGCAGCAAGGACAGGGATGAAAAACTGTTTTTT	CASSKDRDEKLFF
TRBJ2-7	TRBD2	TRBV7-2	.	TGTGCCAGCAGCCTCCTAGCGGGAGAGCAGTACTTC	CASSLLAGEQYF
TRBJ2-7	.	TRBV19	.	TGTGCCAGTACCGACCCCGGGCTCGGGAGCGAGCAGTACTTC	CASTDPGLGSEQYF
TRBJ1-2	.	TRBV7-9	.	TGTGCCAGCAGCTTAGAGCTTGCTGGCTACACCTTC	CASSLELAGYTF
TRBJ2-7	.	TRBV21-1	.	TGTGCCAGCAGCAAACAGGGCTGGACTAGCGGGAGCTACGAGCAGTACTTC	CASSKQGWTSGSYEQYF
TRBJ2-1	TRBD1	TRBV11-3	.	TGTGCCAGCAGCTTAGTCAGGGGGCCCCTTTTTCACAATGAGCAGTTCTTC	CASSLVRGPLFHNEQFF
TRBJ2-7	TRBD2	TRBV27	few	TGTGCCAGCAGTTTAGCGGGAGCCTACGAGCAGTACTTC	CASSLAGAYEQYF
TRBJ1-1	.	TRBV3-1/TRBV3-2	.	TGTGCCAGCACCTCAAGCCTTCTGAACACTGAAGCTTTCTTT	CASTSSLLNTEAFF
TRBJ2-5	.	TRBV7-9	.	TGTGCCAGCAGCTTATTTAAAGAGACCCAGTACTTC	CASSLFKETQYF
TRBJ2-7	TRBD2	TRBV6-2/TRBV6-3	few	TGTGCCAGCAGTTTTAGCGGGAGCCCCTACGAGCAGTACTTC	CASSFSGSPYEQYF
TRBJ2-7	.	TRBV7-8	.	TGTGCCAGCAGCTTAGCTAGTTCGGCTAGCGACTCCTACGAGCAGTACTTC	CASSLASSASDSYEQYF
TRBJ2-3	TRBD2	TRBV7-3	.	TGTGCCAGCAGCCCGAAAACTAGCGGAACCACAGATACGCAGTATTTT	CASSPKTSGTTDTQYF
TRBJ2-2	.	TRBV30	.	TGTGCTCAAAAGGTGGCTAGCTCCAACACCGGGGAGCTGTTTTTT	CAQKVASSNTGELFF
TRBJ2-5	.	TRBV5-1	few	TGCGCCAGCGCCGCTCCTTCCGGGGAGACCCAGTACTTC	CASAAPSGETQYF
TRBJ2-7	TRBD2	TRBV4-2	few	TGTGCCAGCAGCCGCCCCCCGACTAGCGAGGCTCCCTACGAGCAGTACTTC	CASSRPPTSEAPYEQYF
TRBJ1-2	.	TRBV5-1	.	TGCGCCAGCAGCCAACAGGCAGGTCAAACCTATGGCTACACCTTC	CASSQQAGQTYGYTF
TRBJ2-2	TRBD2	TRBV18	.	TGTGCCAGCTCACCACAGCAGGCGGGAGGGCAGAACACCGGGGAGCTGTTTTTT	CASSPQQAGGQNTGELFF
TRBJ2-5	TRBD1	TRBV2	.	TGTGCCAGCATGTTTAGGACAGGCGGGCGAGGAGAGACCCAGTACTTC	CASMFRTGGRGETQYF
TRBJ1-1	.	TRBV12-3/TRBV12-4	once	TGTGCCAGCAGTCGACAGCGGGGCACTGAAGCTTTCTTT	CASSRQRGTEAFF
TRBJ2-1	TRBD2	TRBV9	.	TGTGCCAGCAGCGACTCCCTTGGCGGGGGGTACAATGAGCAGTTCTTC	CASSDSLGGGYNEQFF
TRBJ1-2	.	TRBV28	.	TGTGCCAGCAGAGGGACACGCTATGGCTACACCTTC	CASRGTRYGYTF
TRBJ2-7	TRBD2	TRBV4-3	.	TGCGCCAGCAGCCAAACCCTTGCGGGACTAGCGGGATCCTACGAGCAGTACTTC	CASSQTLAGLAGSYEQYF
TRBJ2-2	TRBD2	TRBV5-6	.	TGTGCCAGCAGCATCCGACTAGCCCACACCGGGGAGCTGTTTTTT	CASSIRLAHTGELFF
TRBJ1-3	TRBD1	TRBV2	.	TGTGCCAGCAGAGGGACAGTCTCTGGAAACACCATATATTTT	CASRGTVSGNTIYF
TRBJ1-4	TRBD1	TRBV29-1	.	TGCAGCGCCCTATCTGGACAGGGGAAAAAACTGTTTTTT	CSALSGQGKKLFF
TRBJ2-7	TRBD2	TRBV20-1	.	TGCAGTGCTATTGAGCGGGGGCTCTCCGAGCAGTACTTC	CSAIERGLSEQYF
TRBJ2-7	TRBD1	TRBV18	.	TGTGCCAGCTCACCTCCGGTAGGACAGGGGTCCTACGAGCAGTACTTC	CASSPPVGQGSYEQYF
TRBJ2-7	.	TRBV30	.	TGTGCCTGGAGTCGACAGGTTCGAGGGGAGCAGTACTTC	CAWSRQVRGEQYF
TRBJ1-5	TRBD1	TRBV7-3	.	TGTGCCAGCAGCTCTGGGACAGGGGGAGGTCAGCCCCAGCATTTT	CASSSGTGGGQPQHF
TRBJ2-1	.	TRBV27	.	TGTGCCAGCAGTCCCCAGAGCGCGGGGCGTCGCTACAATGAGCAGTTCTTC	CASSPQSAGRRYNEQFF
TRBJ2-2	.	TRBV9	.	TGTGCCAGCAGTCTCCGGGGGACCCCTATCACCGGGGAGCTGTTTTTT	CASSLRGTPITGELFF
TRBJ2-1	.	TRBV20-1	.	TGCAGTTCTCAGCGTTACAATGAGCAGTTCTTC	CSSQRYNEQFF
TRBJ1-3	TRBD1	TRBV15	.	TGTGCCACCAGCAGAGACCCTGTACAGGGGATTGGAAACACCATATATTTT	CATSRDPVQGIGNTIYF
TRBJ1-2	TRBD1	TRBV7-9	.	TGTGCCAGCAGCTTAGCAAGACAGGGGGTGGGTGGCTACACCTTC	CASSLARQGVGGYTF
TRBJ1-1	TRBD1	TRBV7-2	.	TGTGCCAGCAGCTTGGGCAGGGGGAATAAGGCTTTCTTT	CASSLGRGNKAFF
TRBJ1-3	TRBD1	TRBV7-2	.	TGTGCCAGCAGCTTAGGCAGGGGGCTCTCTGGAAACACCATATATTTT	CASSLGRGLSGNTIYF
TRBJ2-2	.	TRBV10-2	.	TGCGCCAGCAGTGAACAGACAGTAGCCGGGGAGCTGTTTTTT	CASSEQTVAGELFF
TRBJ1-6	TRBD1	TRBV5-1	.	TGCGCCAGCCGGGACTTGACAGGGGGCGTTTCACCCCTCCACTTT	CASRDLTGGVSPLHF
TRBJ2-1	TRBD2	TRBV7-3	.	TGTGCCAGCAGCTCCCCGGGGGGCAATGAGCAGTTCTTC	CASSSPGGNEQFF
TRBJ1-1	TRBD1	TRBV3-1/TRBV3-2	.	TGTGCCAGCAGCCACACTTCTTTAGTTGGGACAGGGAGCACTGAAGCTTTCTTT	CASSHTSLVGTGSTEAFF
TRBJ2-1	TRBD1	TRBV29-1	.	TGCAGCGTTGACAAATGGGACAGGGGGGGCGGCACCTACAATGAGCAGTTCTTC	CSVDKWDRGGGTYNEQFF
TRBJ2-3	.	TRBV5-1	.	TGCGCCAGCAGGCAGACCGTAACAGATACAGATACGCAGTATTTT	CASRQTVTDTDTQYF
TRBJ2-5	.	TRBV19	.	TGTGCCAGTAGTATTGGGCGGGGCCGGAAGGTGGACCAGTACTTC	CASSIGRGRKVDQYF
TRBJ2-1	TRBD2	TRBV2	.	TGTGCCAGCAGTGAAGCATGGGGGTCGGGGACTAGCGGGAGACACAATGAGCAGTTCTTC	CASSEAWGSGTSGRHNEQFF
TRBJ2-5	TRBD2	TRBV2	once	TGTGCCAGCAGGCTAGCGGGGGAAGAGACCCAGTACTTC	CASRLAGEETQYF
TRBJ2-7	.	TRBV30	.	TGTGCCTGGACAGGGGGTAGCGGCTACGAGCAGTACTTC	CAWTGGSGYEQYF
TRBJ2-7	TRBD2	TRBV5-1	.	TGCGCCAGCAGCTTGACTAGCGGGAGGATGGGGAACTCCTACGAGCAGTACTTC	CASSLTSGRMGNSYEQYF
TRBJ2-7	.	TRBV5-1	.	TGCGCCAGCAGCTCGGAGTCTGGGAGCGAGCAGTACTTC	CASSSESGSEQYF
TRBJ2-1	TRBD2	TRBV6-1	.	TGTGCCAGCAGTGAAAGGACTAGCGGGAGGCCCCGAAATGAGCAGTTCTTC	CASSERTSGRPRNEQFF
TRBJ2-7	TRBD2	TRBV7-9	.	TGTGCCAGCAGCCAGATGGCAGCGGGAGTCGACGAGCAGTACTTC	CASSQMAAGVDEQYF